Described below is a single T cell receptor (beta chain) sequence and its context. The CDR3 spans 14 residues. Profiled with immunoSEQ multiplex PCR; TCRdb holds only in-frame clones, not every one. The profile covers a few million clones, with approximately 92% appearing a single time and roughly 0.14% taken by the ten largest. This sample is part of a study of shared clonotypes between healthy human individuals. J is TRBJ2-7 and V is TRBV21-1. TRBV21-1 is flagged as a pseudogene. Sequencing input: naive CD4+ T cells sorted from blood. This sample's subset: CD45RA+ positively selected. The clonotype comes from a man aged 18 to 35 in good health. CDR3: CASYTGQRYYEQYF. In DNA form, the CDR3 reads TGTGCCAGCTATACTGGGCAGCGCTACTACGAGCAGTACTTC.